This is a list of T cell receptor beta chains from one sample in a study of T cell changes during pregnancy in multiple sclerosis. Measured with immunoSEQ multiplex PCR; TCRdb has only the in-frame clones, and not every one. The repertoire holds about 50,000 clones, with roughly 95% as singletons. The material sequenced was CD4+ T cells from peripheral blood mononuclear cells, taken in the third trimester of pregnancy. The receptors shown here come from a female donor with multiple sclerosis, enrolled in a pregnancy study. Both conserved end residues are part of each CDR3. The order of the fields is J gene, V gene, D gene, clone size, CDR3 protein, CDR3 DNA. D genes are given only for firm matches. Clone size, where shown, is once, few, many, or a class for clones that have expanded.

>TRBJ1-1|TRBV5-5|-|-
CASSFSGVFTEAFF
TGTGCCAGCAGCTTTAGCGGGGTGTTCACTGAAGCTTTCTTT
>TRBJ2-5|TRBV20-1|-|-
CSAREETQYF
TGCAGTGCTAGGGAGGAGACCCAGTACTTC
>TRBJ2-3|TRBV5-1|TRBD2|-
CASSSLGGRGDTQYF
TGCGCCAGCAGCTCCCTAGGCGGGAGAGGAGATACGCAGTATTTT
>TRBJ1-6|TRBV27|-|-
CASSLQGGTPLHF
TGTGCCAGCAGTTTACAGGGCGGTACACCCCTCCACTTT
>TRBJ1-6|TRBV30|-|-
CAWSVGRGNSPLHF
TGTGCCTGGAGTGTGGGACGGGGGAATTCACCCCTCCACTTT
>TRBJ2-5|TRBV14|-|-
CASSQEGVIWYQETQYF
TGTGCCAGCAGCCAAGAAGGGGTGATTTGGTACCAAGAGACCCAGTACTTC
>TRBJ2-5|TRBV6-5|TRBD1|-
CASKGTEETQYF
TGTGCCAGCAAAGGGACAGAAGAGACCCAGTACTTC
>TRBJ1-2|TRBV4-1|-|-
CASSSVYGYTF
TGCGCCAGCAGCTCCGTCTATGGCTACACCTTC
>TRBJ2-7|TRBV5-4|TRBD1|-
CASRQTGGSYEQYF
TGTGCCAGCAGGCAGACAGGGGGCTCCTACGAGCAGTACTTC
>TRBJ1-1|TRBV18|-|-
CASSPIDATGTEAFF
TGTGCCAGCTCACCAATTGACGCTACAGGCACTGAAGCTTTCTTT
>TRBJ2-2|TRBV5-4|-|-
CASSLSTVNTGELFF
TGTGCCAGCAGCTTGTCTACTGTGAACACCGGGGAGCTGTTTTTT
>TRBJ1-2|TRBV19|-|-
CASSIEVAGLAYGYTF
TGTGCCAGTAGTATAGAAGTGGCAGGGCTCGCCTATGGCTACACCTTC
>TRBJ2-7|TRBV11-2|TRBD1|-
CASSLDLSDGTVSYEQYF
TGTGCCAGCAGCTTAGATCTCAGCGATGGGACAGTCTCCTACGAGCAGTACTTC
>TRBJ2-7|TRBV25-1|-|-
CASAGRSYEQYF
TGTGCCAGTGCAGGGAGGTCCTACGAGCAGTACTTC
>TRBJ1-4|TRBV25-1|-|-
CASSERGNLGGEKLFF
TGTGCCAGCAGTGAAAGAGGGAACCTCGGAGGTGAAAAACTGTTTTTT
>TRBJ1-2|TRBV30|-|-
CAWSVRYGYTF
TGTGCCTGGAGTGTCAGATATGGCTACACCTTC
>TRBJ1-2|TRBV19|TRBD1|-
CASSRAGGSNYGYTF
TGTGCCAGTAGTAGGGCAGGGGGCTCTAACTATGGCTACACCTTC
>TRBJ1-2|TRBV30|-|-
CAWSRGWDYGYTF
TGTGCCTGGAGTCGGGGTTGGGACTATGGCTACACCTTC
>TRBJ1-2|TRBV5-1|TRBD1|-
CASRATGGYYGYTF
TGCGCCAGCCGAGCGACAGGGGGCTACTATGGCTACACCTTC
>TRBJ2-1|TRBV7-2|TRBD2|-
CASSLGLAGGHNEQFF
TGTGCCAGCAGCTTAGGGCTAGCGGGGGGGCACAATGAGCAGTTCTTC
>TRBJ1-1|TRBV9|TRBD1|few
CASSRTGLNTEAFF
TGTGCCAGCAGCAGGACAGGTTTGAACACTGAAGCTTTCTTT
>TRBJ1-5|TRBV7-8|-|-
CASSHRGRGQNQPQHF
TGTGCCAGCAGCCACCGGGGCAGGGGCCAGAATCAGCCCCAGCATTTT
>TRBJ2-7|TRBV5-5|TRBD2|-
CASSLRTGLADHTYEQYF
TGTGCCAGCAGCCTGCGGACGGGACTAGCGGACCACACCTACGAGCAGTACTTC
>TRBJ2-2|TRBV2|TRBD1|-
CASSVNRGTGELFF
TGTGCCAGCAGTGTCAACAGGGGCACCGGGGAGCTGTTTTTT
>TRBJ2-7|TRBV5-1|TRBD1|-
CASSFQRPDRTGRTYEQYF
TGCGCCAGCAGCTTCCAGCGTCCCGATAGGACAGGCAGAACTTACGAGCAGTACTTC
>TRBJ2-7|TRBV5-1|TRBD1|-
CASSRGGTGETYEQYF
TGCGCCAGCAGCCGGGGCGGGACAGGAGAGACCTACGAGCAGTACTTC
>TRBJ2-3|TRBV5-6|-|-
CASSTTGFSTDTQYF
TGTGCCAGCAGCACCACAGGATTTAGCACAGATACGCAGTATTTT
>TRBJ2-7|TRBV14|TRBD2|-
CASSRGTSGSLTGYEQYF
TGTGCCAGCAGCCGGGGGACTAGCGGGAGTTTAACGGGATACGAGCAGTACTTC
>TRBJ2-5|TRBV19|-|-
CASSINQETQYF
TGTGCCAGTAGTATCAACCAAGAGACCCAGTACTTC
>TRBJ2-7|TRBV6-6|TRBD1|-
CASSYSTGTGAYEQYF
TGTGCCAGCAGTTACTCCACCGGGACAGGGGCCTACGAGCAGTACTTC
>TRBJ2-5|TRBV11-1|-|-
CASSTFRDYQETQYF
TGTGCCAGCAGCACGTTCCGGGACTACCAAGAGACCCAGTACTTC
>TRBJ1-5|TRBV27|-|-
CASSSRVYQPQHF
TGTGCCAGCAGTTCCCGGGTGTATCAGCCCCAGCATTTT
>TRBJ1-2|TRBV6-1|TRBD1|-
CASSEARAGGSSKGYTF
TGTGCCAGCAGTGAAGCGCGGGCAGGGGGCTCATCTAAAGGCTACACCTTC